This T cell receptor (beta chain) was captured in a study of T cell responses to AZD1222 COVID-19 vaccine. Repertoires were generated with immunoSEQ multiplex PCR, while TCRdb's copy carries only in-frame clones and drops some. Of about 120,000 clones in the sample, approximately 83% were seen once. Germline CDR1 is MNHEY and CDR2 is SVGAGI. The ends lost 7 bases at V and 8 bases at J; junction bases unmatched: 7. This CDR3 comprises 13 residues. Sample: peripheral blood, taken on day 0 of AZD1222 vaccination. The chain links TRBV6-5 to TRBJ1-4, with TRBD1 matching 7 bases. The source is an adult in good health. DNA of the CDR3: TGTGCCAGCACCCGACAGGGTGGCGAAAAACTGTTTTTT. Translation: CASTRQGGEKLFF.